The 16 T cell receptor beta chains listed next were all sequenced from one sample in a study of patients and donors after allogeneic stem cell transplantation. TCRdb independently ran MiXCR on the RT-PCR reads; one entry per CDR3 protein. The data hold more than 850,000 distinct CDR3 sequences, with 15% to 20% observed a single time. Sequenced sample: blood, either unsorted or a sorted T cell fraction (not recorded which). All receptors come from a human donor who was either an allogeneic HSCT recipient or a stem cell or donor lymphocyte infusion donor (not recorded which). It is not recorded whose cells these are; they may come from a transplant donor.

A few counts support this clonotype. The chain links TRBV12-5 to TRBJ1-5; no firm D call. The CDR3 loop spans 16 amino acids. From germline, CDR1 is LGHNT and CDR2 FRNRAP. Trimming removed 0 bases from V and 5 bases from J, with 14 bases in between. The CDR3 reads CASGLVPGRLYQPQHF. CDR3 nucleotides: TGTGCTAGTGGTTTGGTACCTGGGCGGCTCTATCAGCCCCAGCATTTT.

This clonotype was observed many times. V usage is TRBV5-1 and J usage is TRBJ2-1, with 9 nucleotides matching TRBD1. CDR1 SGHRS and CDR2 YFSETQ come from the germline V gene. The CDR3 is made up of 15 amino acids. V dropped 4 bases and J dropped 4; count of bases not matched to a gene: 6. CDR3 residues: CASSASGTGYNEQFF. In DNA, the CDR3 is TGCGCCAGCAGCGCCTCCGGGACAGGGTACAATGAGCAGTTCTTC.

This chain joins TRBV9 and TRBJ2-7; TRBD2 matches 7 bases. Germline V CDR1 and CDR2: SGDLS, YYNGEE. The CDR3 contains 14 residues. Unmatched junction bases numbered 10, after V lost 4 bases and J lost 6 bases. For the CDR3, the DNA is TGTGCCAGCAGCCCCCGATCATTAGCGGGCGAGCAGTACTTC. Residues: CASSPRSLAGEQYF.

This clonotype was observed at least ten times. The genes are TRBV15 and TRBJ1-1, with D unresolved. CDR3 length equals 13 residues. The V and J ends lost 3 bases and 1 base respectively, with 6 bases between them. Germline assignment: CDR1 LNHNV and CDR2 YYDKDF (reference sequence). CDR3 protein: CATSRDGNTEAFF. The CDR3 DNA follows: TGTGCCACCAGCAGGGACGGGAACACTGAAGCTTTCTTT.

In this sample, this clonotype turned up a few times. This chain joins TRBV5-1 and TRBJ2-5; 14 bases line up with TRBD2. V was pared by 3 bases and J by 1 base, with 8 bases of the junction left unmatched. This CDR3 is 18 amino acids long. From germline, CDR1 is SGHRS and CDR2 YFSETQ. CDR3 sequence: CASSYGLAGGGPQETQYF. The CDR3 DNA is TGCGCCAGCAGCTACGGACTAGCGGGAGGAGGACCCCAAGAGACCCAGTACTTC.

The chain carries TRBV3-1 and TRBJ1-2; no clear D. CDR3 length equals 15 residues. CDR1 is LGHDT, CDR2 YNNKEL, per germline (reference sequence). The germline V and J ends were trimmed by 1 base and 7 bases, with 16 bases remaining between them. Here the CDR3 reads CASSQGRSLARGYTF. The CDR3 nucleotides read TGTGCCAGCAGCCAAGGCCGGTCGCTCGCGCGTGGCTACACCTTC.

This clonotype showed up just a few times. The chain combines TRBV12-3 or TRBV12-4 with TRBJ1-1, with D tentatively TRBD1 (6 bases). This CDR3 is built from 13 residues. V shed 5 bases and J shed 6 bases, with 13 bases lying between them. CDR3 loop: CASSLLQGAEAFF. CDR3 sequence (DNA): TGTGCCAGCAGTCTTTTACAGGGAGCTGAAGCTTTCTTT.

The sample holds a few counts of this clonotype. The chain uses TRBV12-3 or TRBV12-4 and TRBJ1-2; 11 bases fit TRBD1. Unmatched junction bases numbered 5, after V lost 5 bases and J lost 0 bases. This CDR3 is built from 16 residues. The CDR3 DNA is TGTGCCAGCAGTGCGGGGACAGGGGGAGCTAACTATGGCTACACCTTC. This encodes CASSAGTGGANYGYTF.

This clonotype was counted ten times or more. The chain combines TRBV12-3 or TRBV12-4 with TRBJ2-3; 7 bases match TRBD1. The CDR3 has 16 residues. V gave up 5 bases and J gave up 4 bases; unmatched junction bases: 12. The CDR3 nucleotides are TGTGCCAGCAGTCCCGGGGACAGAGGGAAAGCAGATACGCAGTATTTT. This gives the protein CASSPGDRGKADTQYF.

This clonotype was detected a few times. This chain joins TRBV20-1 and TRBJ1-1, with D hard to call. There are 15 residues in the CDR3. Trimming stripped 3 bases from V and 5 bases from J, with 19 bases between. The germline CDR1 and CDR2 sequences are DFQATT and SNEGSKA (reference sequence). This CDR3 reads CSARVSWIVETEAFF. DNA for the CDR3: TGCAGTGCTAGGGTCAGCTGGATAGTGGAGACTGAAGCTTTCTTT.

There are a few counts of this clonotype. The chain links TRBV5-5 to TRBJ1-2; TRBD1 agrees at 11 bases. Germline V gene lookup returns CDR1 SGHKS and CDR2 YYEKEE (reference sequence). V was pared by 5 bases and J by 2 bases, with 5 bases of the junction left unmatched. The CDR3 has 15 amino acids. CDR3 nucleotides: TGTGCCAGCAGGAGGACAGGGGGCGCCAACTATGGCTACACCTTC. Protein: CASRRTGGANYGYTF.

This clonotype was seen a handful of times. This sequence joins TRBV5-1 and TRBJ2-1, with 7 bases aligning to TRBD1. Trimming took 3 bases from V and 2 from J; bases not matched to a gene: 8. Germline V CDR1 and CDR2: SGHRS, YFSETQ. This CDR3 is built from 16 residues. The CDR3 here is CASSWTGQQPYNEQFF. The CDR3 nucleotides read TGCGCCAGCAGCTGGACGGGACAGCAACCCTACAATGAGCAGTTCTTC. The variable domain in full, with the rest retrieved from reference TRBV5-1 and TRBJ2-1, is KAGVTQTPRYLIKTRGQQVTLSCSPISGHRSVSWYQQTPGQGLQFLFEYFSETQRNKGNFPGRFSGRQFSNSRSEMNVSTLELGDSALYLCASSWTGQQPYNEQFFGPGTRLTVL.

This clonotype was observed a handful of times. The chain combines TRBV2 with TRBJ1-5; no clear D. The CDR3 spans 12 residues. CDR1 and CDR2 from the germline V gene are SNHLY and FYNNEI. Between the trimmed V and J ends, which lost 4 bases and 6 bases, there was a span of 7 bases. DNA for the CDR3: TGTGCCAGCAGTGCCCCAAGTCAGCCCCAGCATTTT. This translates into CASSAPSQPQHF.

In its sample, this clonotype was seen a few times. This chain connects TRBV29-1 to TRBJ1-2, with TRBD1 as a possible D gene (5 bases). The V gene's germline CDR1 is SQVTM and CDR2 ANQGSEA. The CDR3 is 11 residues long. CDR3 coding DNA: TGCAGTGGGACGGGCGGTTATGGCTACACCTTC. Protein: CSGTGGYGYTF. The full variable domain, rest sourced from reference TRBV29-1 and TRBJ1-2, is SAVISQKPSRDICQRGTSLTIQCQVDSQVTMMFWYRQQPGQSLTLIATANQGSEATYESGFVIDKFPISRPNLTFSTLTVSNMSPEDSSIYLCSGTGGYGYTFGSGTRLTVV.

The chain combines TRBV6-2 or TRBV6-3 with TRBJ2-1; no firm D call. This CDR3 spans 12 amino acids. Germline assignment: CDR1 MNHEY and CDR2 SVGEGT. V shed 6 bases and J shed 8 bases, with 11 bases lying between them. For the CDR3, the DNA is TGTGCCAGCAGCCAGAGTACTTATGAGCAGTTCTTC. Residues: CASSQSTYEQFF.

This chain links TRBV3-1 with TRBJ2-5, with D maybe TRBD2 (5 bases). CDR1 LGHDT and CDR2 YNNKEL come from the germline V gene (reference sequence). Trimming took 1 base from V and 5 from J, leaving 20 bases between them. The CDR3 loop spans 17 amino acids. CDR3 loop: CASSQGDIRPSMETQYF. DNA of the CDR3: TGTGCCAGCAGCCAAGGGGATATTCGCCCTAGCATGGAGACCCAGTACTTC.